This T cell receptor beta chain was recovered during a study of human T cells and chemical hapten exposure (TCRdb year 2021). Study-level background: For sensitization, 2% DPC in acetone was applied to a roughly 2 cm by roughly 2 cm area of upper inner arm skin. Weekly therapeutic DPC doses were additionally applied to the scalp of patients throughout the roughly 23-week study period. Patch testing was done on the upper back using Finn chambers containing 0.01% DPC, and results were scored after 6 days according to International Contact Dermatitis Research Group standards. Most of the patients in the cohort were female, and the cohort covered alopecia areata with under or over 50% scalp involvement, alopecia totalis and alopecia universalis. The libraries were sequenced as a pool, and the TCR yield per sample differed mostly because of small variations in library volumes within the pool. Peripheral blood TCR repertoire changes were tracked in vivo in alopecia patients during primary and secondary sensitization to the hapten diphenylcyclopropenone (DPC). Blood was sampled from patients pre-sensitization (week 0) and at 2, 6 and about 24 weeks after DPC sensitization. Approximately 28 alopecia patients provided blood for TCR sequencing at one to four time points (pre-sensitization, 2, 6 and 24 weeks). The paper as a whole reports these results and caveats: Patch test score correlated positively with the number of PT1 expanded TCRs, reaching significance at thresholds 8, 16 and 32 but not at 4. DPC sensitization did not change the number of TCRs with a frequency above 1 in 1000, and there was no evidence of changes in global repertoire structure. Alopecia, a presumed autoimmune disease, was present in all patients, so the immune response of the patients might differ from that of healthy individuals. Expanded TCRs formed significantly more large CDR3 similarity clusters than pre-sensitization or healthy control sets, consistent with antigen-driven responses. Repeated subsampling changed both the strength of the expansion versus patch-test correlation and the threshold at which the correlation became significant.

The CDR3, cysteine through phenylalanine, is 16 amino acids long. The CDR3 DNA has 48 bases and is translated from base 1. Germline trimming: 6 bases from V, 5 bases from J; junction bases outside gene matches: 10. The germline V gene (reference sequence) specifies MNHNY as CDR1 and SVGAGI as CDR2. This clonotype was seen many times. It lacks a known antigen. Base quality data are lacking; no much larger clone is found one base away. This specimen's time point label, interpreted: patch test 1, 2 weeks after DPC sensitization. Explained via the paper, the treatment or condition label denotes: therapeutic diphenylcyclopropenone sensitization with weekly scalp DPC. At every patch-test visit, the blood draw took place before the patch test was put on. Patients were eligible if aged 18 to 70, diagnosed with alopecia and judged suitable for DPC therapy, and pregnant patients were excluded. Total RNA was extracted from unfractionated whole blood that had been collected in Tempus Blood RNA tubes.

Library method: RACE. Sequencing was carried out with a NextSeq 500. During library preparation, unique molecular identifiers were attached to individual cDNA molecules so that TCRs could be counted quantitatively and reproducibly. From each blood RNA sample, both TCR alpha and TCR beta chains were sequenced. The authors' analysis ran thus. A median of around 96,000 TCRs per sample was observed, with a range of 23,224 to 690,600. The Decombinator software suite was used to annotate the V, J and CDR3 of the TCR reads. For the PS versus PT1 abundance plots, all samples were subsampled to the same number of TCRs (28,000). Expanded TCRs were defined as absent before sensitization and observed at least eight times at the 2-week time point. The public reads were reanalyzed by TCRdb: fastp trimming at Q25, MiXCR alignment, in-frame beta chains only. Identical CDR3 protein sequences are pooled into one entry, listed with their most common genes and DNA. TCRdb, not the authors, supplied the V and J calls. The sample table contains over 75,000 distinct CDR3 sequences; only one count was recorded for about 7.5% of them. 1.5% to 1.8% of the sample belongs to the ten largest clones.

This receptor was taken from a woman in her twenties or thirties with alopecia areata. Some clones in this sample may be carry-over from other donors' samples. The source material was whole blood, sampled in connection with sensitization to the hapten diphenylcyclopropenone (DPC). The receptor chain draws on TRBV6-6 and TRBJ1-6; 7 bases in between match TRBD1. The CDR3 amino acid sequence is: CASSYTRGTDNSPLHF. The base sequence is TGTGCCAGCAGCTACACCCGGGGGACAGATAATTCACCCCTCCACTTT.